The T cell receptor beta chain described here comes from a study of shared clonotypes between healthy human individuals. The length of the CDR3 is 16 residues. From germline, CDR1 is MNHEY and CDR2 SMNVEV (reference sequence). V lost 3 bases and J lost 0, with 15 bases in between. TCRdb keeps only in-frame clones here, not all; method: immunoSEQ multiplex PCR. The sample consists of a few hundred thousand clones, around 97% of them appearing once. Specimen: naive CD4+ T cells sorted from blood. Subset noted: CD45RA+ positively selected. This TCR was recovered from a woman younger than 45 in good health. This sequence joins TRBV27 and TRBJ2-7; tentatively, D is TRBD1 or TRBD2 (6 bases each). As DNA, the CDR3 is TGTGCCAGCAGTTTTCAAGGGGGGTCGAGCTCCTACGAGCAGTACTTC. As protein: CASSFQGGSSSYEQYF.